Listed below are T cell receptor beta chains from one sample, sequenced in a study of blood T cell repertoires in COVID-19. Sequencing was performed with immunoSEQ multiplex PCR; in TCRdb, only in-frame clones are kept and a portion is missing. This sample carries around 200,000 clones, 80% of them seen once, and the ten largest clones take 6.5% to 8.5%. Sequencing used PBMCs or T cells enriched from blood (not recorded which). The receptors derive from a woman aged 40 to 50 with acute COVID-19. Each CDR3 is given with its conserved first and last residue. Each record gives: J gene, V gene, CDR3 length, clone size, D gene, CDR3 protein, CDR3 DNA. The D gene is left open where the match is weak. A row's size may be missing; if present it is once, few, many or a size class.

j_gene: TRBJ2-5
v_gene: TRBV5-1
len: 15
abundance: -
d_gene: TRBD2
CDR3aa: CASSSGLAGKETQYF
CDR3nt: TGCGCCAGCAGCTCCGGACTAGCGGGAAAAGAGACCCAGTACTTC

j_gene: TRBJ2-7
v_gene: TRBV7-3
len: 15
abundance: few
d_gene: -
CDR3aa: CASSLAGTGSYEQYF
CDR3nt: TGTGCCAGCAGCTTGGCCGGGACTGGCTCCTACGAGCAGTACTTC

j_gene: TRBJ2-7
v_gene: TRBV6-5
len: 13
abundance: -
d_gene: -
CDR3aa: CASSYGGSGEQYF
CDR3nt: TGTGCCAGCAGTTACGGCGGTTCGGGCGAGCAGTACTTC

j_gene: TRBJ1-4
v_gene: TRBV19
len: 16
abundance: once
d_gene: -
CDR3aa: CASSSNWGGTNEKLFF
CDR3nt: TGTGCCAGTAGTTCCAACTGGGGGGGAACTAATGAAAAACTGTTTTTT

j_gene: TRBJ1-2
v_gene: TRBV6-1
len: 15
abundance: -
d_gene: -
CDR3aa: CASSEATGRGEGYTF
CDR3nt: TGTGCCAGCAGTGAAGCTACAGGGAGAGGAGAAGGCTACACCTTC

j_gene: TRBJ1-3
v_gene: TRBV6-5
len: 14
abundance: -
d_gene: -
CDR3aa: CASNLGAAGNTIYF
CDR3nt: TGTGCCAGCAACCTCGGAGCAGCCGGAAACACCATATATTTT

j_gene: TRBJ1-1
v_gene: TRBV19
len: 15
abundance: -
d_gene: TRBD1
CDR3aa: CASSLGQGTNTEAFF
CDR3nt: TGTGCCAGTAGTCTTGGACAGGGGACGAACACTGAAGCTTTCTTT

j_gene: TRBJ2-2
v_gene: TRBV3-1/TRBV3-2
len: 16
abundance: -
d_gene: -
CDR3aa: CASSQEQAANTGELFF
CDR3nt: TGTGCCAGCAGCCAAGAACAGGCGGCGAACACCGGGGAGCTGTTTTTT

j_gene: TRBJ1-4
v_gene: TRBV3-1/TRBV3-2
len: 15
abundance: -
d_gene: TRBD1
CDR3aa: CASSLDRGEDEKLFF
CDR3nt: TGTGCCAGCAGCCTCGACAGGGGAGAAGATGAAAAACTGTTTTTT

j_gene: TRBJ1-6
v_gene: TRBV7-2
len: 17
abundance: -
d_gene: -
CDR3aa: CASSLLSVSSYNSPLHF
CDR3nt: TGTGCCAGCAGCTTACTTTCAGTAAGCTCCTATAATTCACCCCTCCACTTT

j_gene: TRBJ1-2
v_gene: TRBV28
len: 14
abundance: -
d_gene: -
CDR3aa: CASSTLRTAYGYTF
CDR3nt: TGTGCCAGCAGTACACTTCGGACTGCTTATGGCTACACCTTC

j_gene: TRBJ1-5
v_gene: TRBV7-2
len: 15
abundance: -
d_gene: -
CDR3aa: CASSLESAGQRPQHF
CDR3nt: TGTGCCAGCAGCTTAGAGAGTGCAGGCCAACGGCCCCAGCATTTT

j_gene: TRBJ2-1
v_gene: TRBV5-5
len: 16
abundance: -
d_gene: TRBD2
CDR3aa: CASSPILAGGGNEQFF
CDR3nt: TGTGCCAGCAGCCCTATACTAGCGGGAGGGGGAAATGAGCAGTTCTTC

j_gene: TRBJ2-7
v_gene: TRBV6-5
len: 15
abundance: -
d_gene: TRBD1
CDR3aa: CASTRYRDRAYEQYF
CDR3nt: TGTGCCAGCACCAGATACCGGGACAGGGCCTACGAGCAGTACTTC

j_gene: TRBJ2-7
v_gene: TRBV11-1
len: 13
abundance: -
d_gene: -
CDR3aa: CASSLRGYYEQYF
CDR3nt: TGTGCCAGCAGCTTAAGAGGATATTACGAGCAGTACTTC

j_gene: TRBJ2-7
v_gene: TRBV19
len: 14
abundance: -
d_gene: TRBD2
CDR3aa: CASSIPGLAYEQYF
CDR3nt: TGTGCCAGTAGTATCCCCGGACTAGCGTACGAGCAGTACTTC

j_gene: TRBJ1-5
v_gene: TRBV25-1
len: 14
abundance: -
d_gene: -
CDR3aa: CASSGTTGSQPQHF
CDR3nt: TGTGCCAGCAGTGGGACGACGGGGAGTCAGCCCCAGCATTTT

j_gene: TRBJ2-7
v_gene: TRBV9
len: 14
abundance: -
d_gene: TRBD2
CDR3aa: CASSVGGSPYEQYF
CDR3nt: TGTGCCAGCAGCGTAGGCGGGAGCCCATACGAGCAGTACTTC

j_gene: TRBJ1-1
v_gene: TRBV30
len: 15
abundance: -
d_gene: TRBD1
CDR3aa: CAWKGQGNTNTEAFF
CDR3nt: TGTGCCTGGAAGGGACAGGGTAACACGAACACTGAAGCTTTCTTT

j_gene: TRBJ2-5
v_gene: TRBV9
len: 15
abundance: -
d_gene: TRBD1
CDR3aa: CASSEGTATQETQYF
CDR3nt: TGTGCCAGCAGCGAAGGGACAGCGACTCAAGAGACCCAGTACTTC

j_gene: TRBJ1-3
v_gene: TRBV6-1
len: 17
abundance: -
d_gene: TRBD1
CDR3aa: CASSEAWTGGMGNTIYF
CDR3nt: TGTGCCAGCAGTGAAGCCTGGACAGGGGGGATGGGAAACACCATATATTTT

j_gene: TRBJ2-2
v_gene: TRBV7-6
len: 17
abundance: once
d_gene: TRBD1
CDR3aa: CASSFGPTTGVAGELFF
CDR3nt: TGTGCCAGCAGCTTTGGGCCAACCACAGGGGTAGCCGGGGAGCTGTTTTTT

j_gene: TRBJ1-1
v_gene: TRBV12-3/TRBV12-4
len: 13
abundance: -
d_gene: -
CDR3aa: CASSLSFFTEAFF
CDR3nt: TGTGCCAGCAGTTTATCTTTCTTCACTGAAGCTTTCTTT

j_gene: TRBJ2-6
v_gene: TRBV19
len: 15
abundance: -
d_gene: -
CDR3aa: CASSIAGPGANVLTF
CDR3nt: TGTGCCAGTAGTATAGCAGGGCCTGGGGCCAACGTCCTGACTTTC

j_gene: TRBJ2-3
v_gene: TRBV7-3
len: 12
abundance: -
d_gene: TRBD1
CDR3aa: CASSLQGVKQYF
CDR3nt: TGTGCCAGCAGCTTACAGGGGGTGAAGCAGTATTTT

j_gene: TRBJ1-1
v_gene: TRBV10-3
len: 13
abundance: -
d_gene: -
CDR3aa: CAIRVDRSTEAFF
CDR3nt: TGTGCCATCAGAGTTGACAGGTCCACTGAAGCTTTCTTT

j_gene: TRBJ1-1
v_gene: TRBV24-1
len: 13
abundance: -
d_gene: TRBD1
CDR3aa: CATSGGSGGEAFF
CDR3nt: TGTGCCACCAGTGGTGGGTCAGGGGGTGAAGCTTTCTTT

j_gene: TRBJ1-6
v_gene: TRBV27
len: 15
abundance: -
d_gene: TRBD1
CDR3aa: CASPGDREGDSPLHF
CDR3nt: TGTGCCAGCCCCGGGGACAGGGAAGGGGATTCACCCCTCCACTTT

j_gene: TRBJ2-7
v_gene: TRBV2
len: 13
abundance: -
d_gene: -
CDR3aa: CASSPGGGLEQYF
CDR3nt: TGTGCCAGCAGTCCGGGTGGGGGGTTAGAGCAGTACTTC

j_gene: TRBJ1-5
v_gene: TRBV19
len: 15
abundance: -
d_gene: TRBD1
CDR3aa: CASSMSGGTNQPQHF
CDR3nt: TGTGCCAGTAGTATGTCAGGGGGCACAAATCAGCCCCAGCATTTT

j_gene: TRBJ1-5
v_gene: TRBV3-1/TRBV3-2
len: 14
abundance: -
d_gene: TRBD1
CDR3aa: CASSRDRGLQPQHF
CDR3nt: TGTGCCAGCAGCCGGGACAGGGGGCTTCAGCCCCAGCATTTT

j_gene: TRBJ2-7
v_gene: TRBV6-5
len: 14
abundance: -
d_gene: -
CDR3aa: CASSTRGDVREQYF
CDR3nt: TGTGCCAGCAGTACCCGCGGCGACGTCCGCGAGCAGTACTTC

j_gene: TRBJ2-2
v_gene: TRBV30
len: 14
abundance: few
d_gene: -
CDR3aa: CAWSGELNTGELFF
CDR3nt: TGTGCCTGGAGTGGAGAACTGAACACCGGGGAGCTGTTTTTT

j_gene: TRBJ2-6
v_gene: TRBV4-1
len: 17
abundance: -
d_gene: -
CDR3aa: CASSQGVSGTGANVLTF
CDR3nt: TGCGCCAGCAGCCAAGGTGTCTCAGGAACTGGGGCCAACGTCCTGACTTTC

j_gene: TRBJ2-7
v_gene: TRBV7-9
len: 15
abundance: -
d_gene: -
CDR3aa: CASSSGLTLSYEQYF
CDR3nt: TGTGCCAGCAGCTCGGGACTGACTCTCTCCTACGAGCAGTACTTC

j_gene: TRBJ2-7
v_gene: TRBV5-4
len: 15
abundance: few
d_gene: TRBD1
CDR3aa: CASSSNQGASYEQYF
CDR3nt: TGTGCCAGCAGCTCCAACCAGGGGGCATCCTACGAGCAGTACTTC

j_gene: TRBJ2-7
v_gene: TRBV19
len: 14
abundance: -
d_gene: -
CDR3aa: CASTNQRGPYEQYF
CDR3nt: TGTGCCAGTACCAACCAACGGGGTCCCTACGAGCAGTACTTC

j_gene: TRBJ1-1
v_gene: TRBV19
len: 14
abundance: once
d_gene: -
CDR3aa: CASSPKRGYTEAFF
CDR3nt: TGTGCCAGTAGTCCAAAGCGGGGCTACACTGAAGCTTTCTTT

j_gene: TRBJ2-7
v_gene: TRBV6-5
len: 13
abundance: -
d_gene: -
CDR3aa: CATNSGYSYEQYF
CDR3nt: TGTGCCACCAATTCGGGATACTCCTACGAGCAGTACTTC

j_gene: TRBJ1-5
v_gene: TRBV30
len: 17
abundance: -
d_gene: -
CDR3aa: CAWSVGSRIYSNQPQHF
CDR3nt: TGTGCCTGGAGTGTGGGCAGCCGAATCTATAGCAATCAGCCCCAGCATTTT

j_gene: TRBJ2-5
v_gene: TRBV9
len: 14
abundance: -
d_gene: TRBD2
CDR3aa: CASSTSGSRETQYF
CDR3nt: TGTGCCAGCTCCACTAGCGGGAGTAGAGAGACCCAGTACTTC

j_gene: TRBJ2-1
v_gene: TRBV7-2
len: 16
abundance: -
d_gene: TRBD2
CDR3aa: CASSLVRASGRYEQFF
CDR3nt: TGTGCCAGCAGCTTAGTCAGGGCTAGCGGGAGATATGAGCAGTTCTTC

j_gene: TRBJ2-7
v_gene: TRBV29-1
len: 13
abundance: few
d_gene: -
CDR3aa: CSVGRQSSYEQYF
CDR3nt: TGCAGCGTTGGTCGACAAAGCTCCTACGAGCAGTACTTC

j_gene: TRBJ1-5
v_gene: TRBV19
len: 14
abundance: -
d_gene: -
CDR3aa: CASSIARSNQPQHF
CDR3nt: TGTGCCAGTAGTATAGCCAGGAGCAATCAGCCCCAGCATTTT

j_gene: TRBJ1-6
v_gene: TRBV28
len: 15
abundance: -
d_gene: -
CDR3aa: CASSLSGHYNSPLHF
CDR3nt: TGTGCCAGCAGTTTATCAGGACATTATAATTCACCCCTCCACTTT

j_gene: TRBJ1-1
v_gene: TRBV7-9
len: 14
abundance: -
d_gene: -
CDR3aa: CASRTDLPRTEAFF
CDR3nt: TGTGCCAGCAGGACAGATCTTCCGCGGACTGAAGCTTTCTTT

j_gene: TRBJ2-2
v_gene: TRBV18
len: 17
abundance: -
d_gene: TRBD1
CDR3aa: CASSPYGTGAVGGELFF
CDR3nt: TGTGCCAGCTCACCGTATGGGACAGGGGCAGTCGGCGGGGAGCTGTTTTTT

j_gene: TRBJ2-7
v_gene: TRBV9
len: 15
abundance: -
d_gene: TRBD2
CDR3aa: CASSVGLANSYEQYF
CDR3nt: TGTGCCAGCAGCGTCGGACTAGCGAACTCCTACGAGCAGTACTTC

j_gene: TRBJ2-2
v_gene: TRBV27
len: 16
abundance: -
d_gene: TRBD1
CDR3aa: CASSLVGTGNTGELFF
CDR3nt: TGTGCCAGCAGTTTAGTGGGGACAGGGAACACCGGGGAGCTGTTTTTT

j_gene: TRBJ2-3
v_gene: TRBV29-1
len: 18
abundance: -
d_gene: TRBD2
CDR3aa: CSVEDGARGGGPKDTQYF
CDR3nt: TGCAGCGTTGAAGATGGGGCCCGTGGGGGAGGGCCTAAGGATACGCAGTATTTT

j_gene: TRBJ1-6
v_gene: TRBV2
len: 13
abundance: -
d_gene: -
CDR3aa: CASSTGYNSPLHF
CDR3nt: TGTGCCAGCTCCACAGGGTATAATTCACCCCTCCACTTT

j_gene: TRBJ2-2
v_gene: TRBV7-3
len: 15
abundance: -
d_gene: -
CDR3aa: CASSLNRQATGELFF
CDR3nt: TGTGCCAGCAGCTTAAATCGGCAGGCCACCGGGGAGCTGTTTTTT

j_gene: TRBJ1-1
v_gene: TRBV4-1
len: 16
abundance: few
d_gene: -
CDR3aa: CASSQVQGMGNTEAFF
CDR3nt: TGCGCCAGCAGCCAAGTCCAGGGGATGGGGAACACTGAAGCTTTCTTT

j_gene: TRBJ1-1
v_gene: TRBV30
len: 12
abundance: -
d_gene: -
CDR3aa: CAWSLWTEEAFF
CDR3nt: TGTGCCTGGAGTCTTTGGACAGAGGAAGCTTTCTTT